These 2 T cell receptor beta chains were all obtained from the same sample, sequenced in a study of T-cell memory formation after mild COVID-19. One entry per CDR3 protein, called by TCRdb with MiXCR from the 5' RACE reads. The table shows nearly 250,000 distinct CDR3 sequences, with roughly 14% occurring only once. Input material: PBMCs or a T cell subset sorted from them (not recorded which). These receptors all stem from an adult woman who had mild COVID-19 (a few samples of this study predate the infection). Cell type and time point are not known.

The chain has TRBV20-1 and TRBJ1-2, with D perhaps TRBD1 (5 bases). The CDR3 is 13 amino acids. Looked up from germline, CDR1 is DFQATT and CDR2 is SNEGSKA (reference sequence). Trimming pared 1 base from V and 5 bases from J, leaving 11 bases between. CDR3 nucleotide sequence: TGCAGTGCTAGAGGCGACAGTAAATATGGCTACACCTTC. Residues: CSARGDSKYGYTF.

This clonotype was detected a few times. This sequence joins TRBV30 and TRBJ2-1, with 12 positions matching TRBD2. CDR1 and CDR2 (germline): GTSNPN, SVGIG (reference sequence). The CDR3 length is 16 residues. J was trimmed by 12 bases and V by 0 bases; bases with no gene match: 12. The chain's CDR3 is CAWSVPLAGGARGQFF. The CDR3 coding sequence is TGTGCCTGGAGTGTCCCCCTAGCGGGGGGGGCACGTGGGCAGTTCTTC.